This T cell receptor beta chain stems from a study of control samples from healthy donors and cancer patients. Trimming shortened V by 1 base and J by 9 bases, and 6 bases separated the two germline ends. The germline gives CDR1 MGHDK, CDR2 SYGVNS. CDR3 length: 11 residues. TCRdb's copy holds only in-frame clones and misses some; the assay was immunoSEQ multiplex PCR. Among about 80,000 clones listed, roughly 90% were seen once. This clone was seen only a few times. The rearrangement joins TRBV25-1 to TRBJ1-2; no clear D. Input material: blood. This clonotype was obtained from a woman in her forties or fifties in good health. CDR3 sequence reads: CASSELESYTF. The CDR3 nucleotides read TGTGCCAGCAGTGAATTAGAGAGCTACACCTTC.